This T cell receptor beta chain appears in the sequencing data of a study of T cells in Graves' hyperthyroidism and ophthalmopathy. Study summary: Peripheral blood was acquired at first diagnosis, ahead of any therapy whatsoever.

V was pared by 0 bases and J by 15 bases, with 12 bases between. The germline CDR1 and CDR2 sequences are SGHAT and FQNNGV. This CDR3 comprises 12 residues. With a duration under 2 months, the hyperthyroidism was newly diagnosed in patients aged 18 to 65. Uncontrolled infection, other autoimmune disease, pregnancy or lactation led to exclusion. Fresh peripheral blood, 10 ml, was the source of the PBMCs. Authors of the study amplified TCR beta CDR3 regions from RNA transcripts. HTBI primers were the set used in a first-round RT-PCR of the TCR CDR3. Via MiXCR, TCRdb re-called the multiplex PCR reads, giving one row per CDR3 protein. The repertoire holds 250,000 to 350,000 distinct CDR3 sequences, with about 15% as singletons.

The TCR originated in a man younger than 40 with Graves' hyperthyroidism. This rearrangement joins TRBV11-2 to TRBJ2-1; D is uncertain. The sample comprised blood. DNA for the CDR3: TGTGCCAGCAGCTTAGAGGGGATTAGTGCGTTCTTC. Its protein is CASSLEGISAFF.